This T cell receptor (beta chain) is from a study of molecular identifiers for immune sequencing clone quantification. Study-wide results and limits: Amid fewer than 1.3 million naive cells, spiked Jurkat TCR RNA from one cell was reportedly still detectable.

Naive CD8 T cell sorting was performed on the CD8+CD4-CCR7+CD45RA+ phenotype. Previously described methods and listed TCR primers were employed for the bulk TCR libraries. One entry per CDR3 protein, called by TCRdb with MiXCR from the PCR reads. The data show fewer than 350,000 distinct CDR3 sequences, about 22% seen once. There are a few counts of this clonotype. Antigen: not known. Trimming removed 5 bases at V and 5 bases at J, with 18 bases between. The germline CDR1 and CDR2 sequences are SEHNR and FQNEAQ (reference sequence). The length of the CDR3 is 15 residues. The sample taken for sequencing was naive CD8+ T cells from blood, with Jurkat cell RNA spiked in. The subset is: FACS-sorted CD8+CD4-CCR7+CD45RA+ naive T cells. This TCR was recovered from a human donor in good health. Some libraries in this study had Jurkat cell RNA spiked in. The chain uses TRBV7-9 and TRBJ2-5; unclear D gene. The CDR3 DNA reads TGTGCCAGCAGCCCGGCCCAAACTCGCGTCGAGACCCAGTACTTC. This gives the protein CASSPAQTRVETQYF.